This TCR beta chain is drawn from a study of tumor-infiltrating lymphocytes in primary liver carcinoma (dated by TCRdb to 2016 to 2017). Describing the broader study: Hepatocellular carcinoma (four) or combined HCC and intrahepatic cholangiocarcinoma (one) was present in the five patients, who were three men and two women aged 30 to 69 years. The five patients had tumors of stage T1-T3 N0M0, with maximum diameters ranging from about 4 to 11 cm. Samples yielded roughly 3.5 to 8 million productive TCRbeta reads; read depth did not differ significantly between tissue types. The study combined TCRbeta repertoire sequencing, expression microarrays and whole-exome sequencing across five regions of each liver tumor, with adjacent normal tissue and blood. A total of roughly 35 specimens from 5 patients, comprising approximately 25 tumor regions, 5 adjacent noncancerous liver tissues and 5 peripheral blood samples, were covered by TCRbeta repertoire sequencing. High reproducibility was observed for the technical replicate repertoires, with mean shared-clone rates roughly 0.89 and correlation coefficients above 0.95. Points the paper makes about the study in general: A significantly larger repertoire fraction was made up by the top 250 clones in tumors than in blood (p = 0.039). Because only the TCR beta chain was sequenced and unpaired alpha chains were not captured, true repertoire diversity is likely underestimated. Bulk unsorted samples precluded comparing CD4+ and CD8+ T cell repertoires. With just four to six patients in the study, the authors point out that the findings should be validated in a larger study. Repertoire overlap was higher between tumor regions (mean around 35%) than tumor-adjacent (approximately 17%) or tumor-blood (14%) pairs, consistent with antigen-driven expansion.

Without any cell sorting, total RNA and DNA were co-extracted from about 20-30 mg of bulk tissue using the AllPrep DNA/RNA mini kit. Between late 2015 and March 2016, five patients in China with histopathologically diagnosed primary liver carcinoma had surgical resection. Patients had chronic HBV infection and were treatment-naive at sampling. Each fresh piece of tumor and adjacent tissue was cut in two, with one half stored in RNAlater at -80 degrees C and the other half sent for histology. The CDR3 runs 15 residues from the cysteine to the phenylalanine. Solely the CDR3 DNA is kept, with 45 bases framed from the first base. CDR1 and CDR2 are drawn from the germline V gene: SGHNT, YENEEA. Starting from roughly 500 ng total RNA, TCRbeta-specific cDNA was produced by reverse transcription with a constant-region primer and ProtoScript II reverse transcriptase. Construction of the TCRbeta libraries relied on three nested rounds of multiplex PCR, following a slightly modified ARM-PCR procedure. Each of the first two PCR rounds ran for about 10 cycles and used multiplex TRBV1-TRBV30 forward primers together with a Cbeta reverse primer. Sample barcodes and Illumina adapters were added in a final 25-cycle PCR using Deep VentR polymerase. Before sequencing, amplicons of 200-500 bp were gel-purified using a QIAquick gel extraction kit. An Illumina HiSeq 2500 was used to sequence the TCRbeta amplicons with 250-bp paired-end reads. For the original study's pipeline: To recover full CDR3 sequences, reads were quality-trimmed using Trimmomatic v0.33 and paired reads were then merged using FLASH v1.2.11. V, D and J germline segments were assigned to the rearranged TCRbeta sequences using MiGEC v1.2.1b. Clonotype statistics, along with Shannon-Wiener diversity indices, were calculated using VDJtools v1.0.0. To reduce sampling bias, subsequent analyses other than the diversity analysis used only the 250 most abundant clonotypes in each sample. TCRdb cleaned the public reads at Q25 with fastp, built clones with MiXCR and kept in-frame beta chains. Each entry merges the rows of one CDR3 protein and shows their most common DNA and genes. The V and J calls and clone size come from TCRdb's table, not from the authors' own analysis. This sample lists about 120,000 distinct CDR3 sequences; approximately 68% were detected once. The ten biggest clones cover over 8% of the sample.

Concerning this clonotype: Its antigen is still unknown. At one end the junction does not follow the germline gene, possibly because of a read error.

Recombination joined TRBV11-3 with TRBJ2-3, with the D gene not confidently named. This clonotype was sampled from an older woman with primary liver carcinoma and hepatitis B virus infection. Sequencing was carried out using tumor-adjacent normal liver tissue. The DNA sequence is TGTGCCAGTAGCCTCTTAGTGGAAAGCATAGATACGCAGTATTTT. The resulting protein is CASSLLVESIDTQYF.